Following are 29 T cell receptor beta chains from one sample sequenced in a study of human T cells and chemical hapten exposure. Sample time point: pre-sensitization, week 0. As for treatment: therapeutic diphenylcyclopropenone sensitization with weekly scalp DPC. TCRdb independently ran MiXCR on the RACE reads; one entry per CDR3 protein. The sample consists of about 380,000 distinct CDR3 sequences, roughly 4.6% of them appearing once. Sequencing was performed on whole blood, taken in connection with sensitization to the hapten diphenylcyclopropenone (DPC). These receptors were obtained from a woman in her 50s with alopecia areata. Some clones in this sample may be carry-over from other donors' samples.

This clonotype was recorded at least ten times. The rearrangement joins TRBV7-2 to TRBJ1-1; D unclear. Between the trimmed V and J ends, which lost 8 bases and 0 bases, there was a span of 10 bases. Germline CDR1 and CDR2: SGHTA and FQGNSA. The CDR3 is 13 residues long. CDR3 coding DNA: TGTGCCAGCGTATCCCTGGTGAACACTGAAGCTTTCTTT. This codes for CASVSLVNTEAFF.

This clonotype was counted at least ten times. V gene TRBV27 combines with J gene TRBJ2-5; unclear D gene. Trimming pared 8 bases from V and 7 bases from J, leaving 8 bases between. CDR3 length equals 10 residues. The V gene's germline CDR1 is MNHEY and CDR2 SMNVEV (reference sequence). CDR3 DNA sequence: TGTGCCAGCGTCGTTGGGACCCAGTACTTC. Its protein product is CASVVGTQYF.

The V gene is TRBV6-1, the J gene TRBJ1-6; 7 positions agree with TRBD1. The J segment lost 7 bases and the V segment lost 8 bases, leaving 5 bases of the junction unmatched. Germline values: CDR1 MNHNS, CDR2 SASEGT. CDR3 length: 13 amino acids. The CDR3 sequence is CASQGQENSPLHF. CDR3 DNA sequence: TGTGCCAGCCAAGGACAGGAAAATTCACCCCTCCACTTT.

This clonotype showed up many times. The chain is built from TRBV20-1 and TRBJ2-7; no clear D. V shed 1 base and J shed 6 bases, with 13 bases lying between them. CDR1 and CDR2 (germline): DFQATT, SNEGSKA (reference sequence). The CDR3 has 13 residues. The chain's CDR3 is CSARVQPSGEQYF. For the CDR3, the DNA is TGCAGTGCTAGAGTTCAGCCCTCCGGCGAGCAGTACTTC.

This clonotype was seen more than once but under ten times. This sequence joins TRBV2 and TRBJ2-2; D possibly corresponds to TRBD2 (5 bases). The CDR3 is 17 amino acids. V shed 1 base and J shed 4 bases, with 16 bases lying between them. Germline-derived CDR1 and CDR2 are SNHLY and FYNNEI. CDR3 DNA sequence: TGTGCCAGCAGTGAAGGATTCAGGACTTTTTCCACCGGGGAGCTGTTTTTT. Its protein is CASSEGFRTFSTGELFF.

This clonotype was found a few times. This chain uses TRBV6-2 or TRBV6-3 with TRBJ1-5, with D possibly matching TRBD1 (6 bases). Per the germline V gene, CDR1 is MNHEY and CDR2 is SVGEGT. V gave up 5 bases and J gave up 3 bases, with 11 bases separating them. The CDR3 loop spans 14 amino acids. CDR3 loop: CASSRQVLNQPQHF. CDR3 bases: TGTGCCAGCAGTCGACAGGTTCTCAATCAGCCCCAGCATTTT.

This clonotype was observed a few times. The V gene is TRBV9, the J gene TRBJ2-3, with TRBD2 matching 12 bases. V shed 4 bases, J shed 0 bases, and the junction held 9 bases outside the gene matches. This CDR3 has 18 residues. CDR1 SGDLS and CDR2 YYNGEE come from the germline V gene. CDR3 nucleotides: TGTGCCAGCAGCCCGGGACTAGCGGGTTACACGAGCACAGATACGCAGTATTTT. Translated, it gives CASSPGLAGYTSTDTQYF.

The chain recombines TRBV12-3 or TRBV12-4 with TRBJ2-5; 9 bases align to TRBD1. V lost 6 bases, J lost 3 bases, and 11 bases stayed unmatched. The CDR3 length is 16 residues. Here the CDR3 DNA reads TGTGCCAGCAGCCTCCACAGGGGGCCAAGAGAAGAGACCCAGTACTTC. Translation: CASSLHRGPREETQYF.

Ten or more counts support this clonotype. The J gene is TRBJ1-5, the V gene TRBV6-5; a possible D gene is TRBD1 (6 bases). This CDR3 has 14 amino acids. V lost 6 bases and J 2 bases, leaving 11 bases between the germline ends. CDR1 and CDR2 from the germline V gene are MNHEY and SVGAGI. As DNA, the CDR3 is TGTGCCAGCAGCTCGCGGACAGGCAATCAGCCCCAGCATTTT. Protein sequence: CASSSRTGNQPQHF.

This clonotype was picked up many times. The chain joins TRBV28 to TRBJ2-5, with a tentative D call TRBD1 (6 bases). The V gene's germline CDR1 is MDHEN and CDR2 SYDVKM. There are 17 residues in the CDR3. The germline V and J ends were trimmed by 5 bases and 5 bases, with 24 bases remaining between them. CDR3 in DNA: TGTGCCAGCAGTACAGGGAAAGGGGCCCCGCGATGGGAGACCCAGTACTTC. It translates to CASSTGKGAPRWETQYF. The full variable domain, completed using reference TRBV28 and TRBJ2-5, is DVKVTQSSRYLVKRTGEKVFLECVQDMDHENMFWYRQDPGLGLRLIYFSYDVKMKEKGDIPEGYSVSREKKERFSLILESASTNQTSMYLCASSTGKGAPRWETQYFGPGTRLLVL.

This clonotype was detected ten times or more. The V call is TRBV12-3 or TRBV12-4, the J call TRBJ2-3, with D perhaps given as TRBD1 or TRBD2 (6 bases each). Trimming stripped 6 bases from V and 4 bases from J, with 17 bases between. CDR3 length: 15 amino acids. The CDR3 here is CASRLQTGAADTQYF. The CDR3, as DNA: TGTGCCAGCAGACTACAAACGGGGGCTGCAGATACGCAGTATTTT.

At least ten counts were recorded for this clonotype. CDR3 nucleotides: TGTGCCAGCAGAGGACAGGGAGGGTCCTACAATGAGCAGTTCTTC. It translates to CASRGQGGSYNEQFF. The rearrangement uses TRBV18 and TRBJ2-1, with a tentative D call TRBD1 (8 bases). Germline V lookup: CDR1 KGHSH, CDR2 LQKENI. Trimming removed 8 bases at V and 1 base at J, with 15 bases between. The CDR3 loop spans 15 amino acids.

The rearrangement links TRBV12-3 or TRBV12-4 to TRBJ1-3; D call uncertain. V was clipped by 8 bases and J by 0 bases, with 8 bases between them. This CDR3 spans 13 amino acids. In DNA form, the CDR3 reads TGTGCCAGCCGGCTTAGCTCTGGAAACACCATATATTTT. Its translation is CASRLSSGNTIYF.

Many counts were recorded for this clonotype. The chain employs TRBV27 and TRBJ2-3; D gene unclear. CDR1 is MNHEY, CDR2 SMNVEV, per germline (reference sequence). The CDR3 contains 11 residues. Trimming shortened V by 6 bases and J by 7 bases, and 8 bases separated the two germline ends. The CDR3 sequence: CASRSTNTQYF. The CDR3, as DNA: TGTGCCAGCAGGTCCACGAATACGCAGTATTTT.

V and J are TRBV5-1 and TRBJ1-2, with 11 bases that match TRBD1. V lost 4 bases, J lost 3 bases, and 5 bases stayed unmatched. The CDR3 spans 15 residues. Per germline, CDR1 SGHRS and CDR2 YFSETQ. In nucleotides, the CDR3 is TGCGCCAGCAGCCCGAGGACAGGGGGCGACTATGGCTACACCTTC. Its translation is CASSPRTGGDYGYTF.

The chain couples TRBV9 to TRBJ1-1; maybe TRBD1 (6 bases). The CDR3 length is 14 residues. Germline V lookup: CDR1 SGDLS, CDR2 YYNGEE. Trimming stripped 3 bases from V and 4 bases from J, with 13 bases between. CDR3 residues: CASSAPGASTEAFF. DNA for the CDR3: TGTGCCAGCAGCGCGCCGGGGGCGAGCACTGAAGCTTTCTTT.

This chain uses TRBV10-3 with TRBJ1-3; 7 bases map to TRBD1. This CDR3 spans 15 amino acids. V shed 4 bases, J shed 8 bases, and the junction held 11 bases outside the gene matches. Germline V gives CDR1 ENHRY, CDR2 SYGVKD. This CDR3 reads CAISALQGLGDTIYF. The CDR3 bases are TGTGCCATCAGTGCCTTACAGGGGTTAGGAGACACCATATATTTT.

This clonotype occurred many times. This chain links TRBV9 with TRBJ2-2; the D is unclear. Per the germline V gene, CDR1 is SGDLS and CDR2 is YYNGEE. V lost 0 bases, J lost 2 bases, and 5 bases lay in between. The CDR3 has 14 amino acids. The CDR3 DNA is TGTGCCAGCAGCGTAGCCGGAAACACCGGGGAGCTGTTTTTT. Translating gives CASSVAGNTGELFF.

The table lists this clonotype with many counts. The chain couples TRBV12-3 or TRBV12-4 to TRBJ2-7; D might be TRBD2 (6 bases). The length of the CDR3 is 14 residues. The V and J ends lost 11 bases and 6 bases respectively, with 23 bases between them. DNA for the CDR3: TGTGCCGATAGGGCGAGCGGGTGCCCCCTCGAGCAGTACTTC. Encoded protein: CADRASGCPLEQYF.

This clonotype showed up many times. The chain employs TRBV12-3 or TRBV12-4 and TRBJ2-7, with D perhaps matching TRBD2 (6 bases). The CDR3 extends over 15 amino acids. Trimming took off 7 bases at V and 3 bases at J, with 19 bases between the two ends. The CDR3 nucleotides are TGTGCCAGCACCCCCAGCGGGCCCGGCGACTACGAGCAGTACTTC. Amino acids: CASTPSGPGDYEQYF.

This clonotype was counted ten times or more. The chain is built from TRBV5-1 and TRBJ2-7; 7 positions match TRBD1. Germline V gene data show CDR1 as SGHRS and CDR2 as YFSETQ. Trimming removed 3 bases from V and 2 bases from J; junction bases left unmatched: 5. The length of the CDR3 is 14 residues. The CDR3 DNA is TGCGCCAGCAGCTCTAACAGGGGAACCTACGAGCAGTACTTC. The encoded protein is CASSSNRGTYEQYF.

The rearrangement uses TRBV27 and TRBJ2-2; D is ambiguous. Germline values: CDR1 MNHEY, CDR2 SMNVEV (reference sequence). This CDR3 spans 14 amino acids. The V gene lost 3 bases and the J gene lost 6 bases, with 11 bases spanning the gap. The CDR3 DNA is TGTGCCAGCAGTTTGGTGCATACGTCCGGGGAGCTGTTTTTT. This translates into CASSLVHTSGELFF.

This clonotype was picked up a small number of times. The genes are TRBV18 and TRBJ1-5; TRBD1 matches 8 bases. CDR3 length: 17 residues. Germline trimming cut 3 bases from V and 3 bases from J; bases unmatched to any gene: 10. In germline, CDR1 is KGHSH, CDR2 LQKENI. CDR3 DNA sequence: TGTGCCAGCTCACCCGACAGGGGCCGTCGGGACAATCAGCCCCAGCATTTT. As protein: CASSPDRGRRDNQPQHF.

This chain uses TRBV20-1 with TRBJ2-2; 8 bases align to TRBD2. The V gene's germline CDR1 is DFQATT and CDR2 SNEGSKA (reference sequence). This CDR3 region has 13 residues. V trimming: 2 bases; J trimming: 4 bases; junction bases outside the gene matches: 0. The CDR3 loop reads CSARLAGTGELFF. The CDR3 DNA sequence: TGCAGTGCTAGACTAGCGGGCACCGGGGAGCTGTTTTTT.

J is TRBJ2-2 and V is TRBV4-1, with D possibly matching TRBD2 (5 bases). The CDR3 spans 16 residues. CDR1 and CDR2 from the germline V gene are MGHRA and YSYEKL. The ends were cut back, 6 bases at V and 4 bases at J, with 18 bases in the middle. The chain's CDR3 is CASSFNTAGGTGELFF. DNA of the CDR3: TGCGCCAGCAGTTTTAACACGGCGGGCGGCACCGGGGAGCTGTTTTTT.

This clonotype showed up just a few times. The genes are TRBV12-3 or TRBV12-4 and TRBJ1-5; D is ambiguous. This CDR3 has 13 residues. V lost 2 bases and J lost 6, with 8 bases in between. The CDR3 coding sequence is TGTGCCAGCAGTTTAACCCGGACTCAGCCCCAGCATTTT. Protein sequence: CASSLTRTQPQHF.

The J gene is TRBJ1-1, the V gene TRBV20-1, with D possibly TRBD1 on 6 matching bases. Per the germline V gene, CDR1 is DFQATT and CDR2 is SNEGSKA (reference sequence). The CDR3 has 12 amino acids. V lost 4 bases to trimming and J lost 3 bases, with 9 bases between them. The CDR3 region is CSANKGDTEAFF. For the CDR3, the DNA is TGCAGTGCTAACAAGGGGGACACTGAAGCTTTCTTT.

This clonotype occurred many times. This chain joins TRBV7-2 and TRBJ1-2; D unclear. The V and J ends lost 5 bases and 4 bases respectively, with 11 bases between them. The germline gives CDR1 SGHTA, CDR2 FQGNSA. The CDR3 sequence is 13 residues long. For the CDR3, the DNA is TGTGCCAGCAGCCCACCGACGGGCTATGGCTACACCTTC. It yields the protein CASSPPTGYGYTF.

There are many counts of this clonotype. The chain uses TRBV30 and TRBJ1-4, with 9 bases fitting TRBD1. Germline-derived CDR1 and CDR2 are GTSNPN and SVGIG (reference sequence). The CDR3 contains 14 residues. With 3 bases clipped from V and 8 bases from J, the junction kept 7 bases outside the gene matches. The CDR3 DNA reads TGTGCCTGGAGCGCGGGACAGGGCAGCGAAAAACTGTTTTTT. Translated, it gives CAWSAGQGSEKLFF.